Presented here are 6 T cell receptor beta chains from one specimen sequenced in a study of blood T cell repertoires in COVID-19. Generated by immunoSEQ multiplex PCR, the TCRdb table keeps only in-frame clones and is missing some. Of about 94,000 clones listed, approximately 79% are singletons. The sample consisted of peripheral blood. The receptors derive from a man aged 70-80 years with COVID-19, enrolled during active disease.

This chain joins TRBV24-1 and TRBJ2-2; 9 nucleotides match TRBD1. The CDR3 has 17 amino acids. Germline CDR1 KGHDR, CDR2 SFDVKD. V lost 3 bases to trimming and J lost 7 bases; unmatched junction nucleotides: 11. This CDR3 is CATSDLPGTGNLGELFF. Written as DNA, the CDR3 is TGTGCCACCAGTGATCTACCCGGGACAGGGAATCTCGGGGAGCTGTTTTTT.

This clone has just one count. The V and J genes are TRBV19 and TRBJ1-5; D gene ambiguous. V was pared by 0 bases and J by 0 bases, with 3 bases between. CDR3 size: 14 residues. CDR1 is LNHDA and CDR2 is SQIVND in the germline V gene (reference sequence). Written as DNA, the CDR3 is TGTGCCAGTAGTATAGAACATAGCAATCAGCCCCAGCATTTT. It codes for CASSIEHSNQPQHF.

The sample holds a few counts of this clone. Additional DNA sequences in this sample encode the identical CDR3. The chain carries TRBV3-1 (or the pseudogene TRBV3-2) and TRBJ2-7, with D possibly matching TRBD2 (6 bases). The CDR3 totals 12 residues. The germline gives CDR1 LGHDT, CDR2 YNNKEL (reference sequence). V was trimmed by 4 bases and J by 6 bases, leaving 10 bases between them. The CDR3 loop is CASSLTGVEQYF. Here the CDR3 DNA reads TGTGCCAGCAGCCTGACGGGGGTCGAGCAGTACTTC.

This rearrangement joins TRBV3-1 (or the pseudogene TRBV3-2) to TRBJ2-7, with D possibly being TRBD2 (6 bases). Trimming took 2 bases from V and 3 from J, leaving 11 bases between them. Germline V gene lookup returns CDR1 LGHDT and CDR2 YNNKEL (reference sequence). This CDR3 has 14 amino acids. The chain's CDR3 is CASSQTRGNYEQYF. The CDR3 bases are TGTGCCAGCAGCCAAACGCGCGGGAACTACGAGCAGTACTTC.

This clone was seen once. This chain joins TRBV25-1 and TRBJ2-2; TRBD2 matches at 7 bases. Germline CDR1 reads MGHDK; CDR2 reads SYGVNS. There are 17 residues in the CDR3. Trimming cost V 1 base and J 5 bases; bases outside gene matches: 10. The CDR3 nucleotides read TGTGCCAGCAGTGAATCAGGGCCGCTCGGGGGGACCGGGGAGCTGTTTTTT. This translates into CASSESGPLGGTGELFF.

V is TRBV9 and J is TRBJ2-7, with 9 bases fitting TRBD2. The CDR3 length is 16 residues. Germline CDR1 and CDR2: SGDLS and YYNGEE. The trim removed 0 bases at V and 5 bases at J, leaving 9 bases unmatched. Here the CDR3 reads CASSVATSGQRDEQYF. In DNA form, the CDR3 reads TGTGCCAGCAGCGTAGCGACTAGCGGCCAACGAGACGAGCAGTACTTC.